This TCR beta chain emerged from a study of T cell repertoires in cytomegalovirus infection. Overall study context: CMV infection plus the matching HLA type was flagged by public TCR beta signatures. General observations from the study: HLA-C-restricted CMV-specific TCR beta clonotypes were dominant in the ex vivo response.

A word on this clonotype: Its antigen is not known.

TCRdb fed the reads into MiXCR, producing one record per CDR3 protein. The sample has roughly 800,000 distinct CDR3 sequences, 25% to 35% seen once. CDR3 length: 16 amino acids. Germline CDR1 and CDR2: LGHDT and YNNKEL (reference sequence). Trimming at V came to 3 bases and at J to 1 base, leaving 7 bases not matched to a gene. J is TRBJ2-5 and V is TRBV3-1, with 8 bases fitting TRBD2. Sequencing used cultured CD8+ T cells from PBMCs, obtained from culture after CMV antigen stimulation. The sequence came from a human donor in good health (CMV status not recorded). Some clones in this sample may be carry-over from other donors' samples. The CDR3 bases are TGTGCCAGCAGCCACGGAGCGGGGGTAGGCCAAGAGACCCAGTACTTC. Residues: CASSHGAGVGQETQYF.